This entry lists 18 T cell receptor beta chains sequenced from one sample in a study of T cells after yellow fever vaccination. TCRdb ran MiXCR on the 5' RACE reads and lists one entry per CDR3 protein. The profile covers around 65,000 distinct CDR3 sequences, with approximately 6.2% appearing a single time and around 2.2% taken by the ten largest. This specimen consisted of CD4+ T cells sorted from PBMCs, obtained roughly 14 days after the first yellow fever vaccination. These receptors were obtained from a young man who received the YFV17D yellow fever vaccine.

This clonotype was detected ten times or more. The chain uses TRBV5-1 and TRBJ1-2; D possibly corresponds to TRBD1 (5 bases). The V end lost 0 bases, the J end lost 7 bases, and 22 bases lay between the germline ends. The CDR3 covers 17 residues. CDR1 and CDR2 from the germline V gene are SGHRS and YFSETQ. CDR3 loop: CASSLGGGAQRISGYTF. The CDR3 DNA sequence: TGCGCCAGCAGCTTGGGGGGGGGTGCCCAAAGGATCTCTGGCTACACCTTC.

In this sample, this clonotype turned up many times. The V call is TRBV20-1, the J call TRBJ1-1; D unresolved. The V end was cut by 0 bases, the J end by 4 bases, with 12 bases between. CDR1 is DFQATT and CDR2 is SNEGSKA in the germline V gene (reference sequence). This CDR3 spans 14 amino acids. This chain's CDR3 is CSAREEGPSTEAFF. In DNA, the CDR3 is TGCAGTGCTAGAGAAGAGGGCCCCAGCACTGAAGCTTTCTTT.

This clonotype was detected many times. The CDR3 DNA follows: TGTGCCAGCAGCCAAGGGTCCAGCCCTATCACAGATACGCAGTATTTT. Translation gives CASSQGSSPITDTQYF. The chain combines TRBV14 with TRBJ2-3, with D unresolved. From germline, CDR1 is SGHDN and CDR2 FVKESK. The CDR3 has 16 residues. The V end was cut by 1 base, the J end by 2 bases, with 13 bases between.

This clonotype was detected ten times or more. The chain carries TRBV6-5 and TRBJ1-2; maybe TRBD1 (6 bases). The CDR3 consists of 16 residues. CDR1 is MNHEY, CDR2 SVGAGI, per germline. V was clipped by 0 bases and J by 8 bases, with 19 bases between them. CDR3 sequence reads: CASSYSRGAGGDGYTF. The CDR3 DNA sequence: TGTGCCAGCAGTTACTCGAGGGGCGCGGGGGGCGACGGCTACACCTTC.

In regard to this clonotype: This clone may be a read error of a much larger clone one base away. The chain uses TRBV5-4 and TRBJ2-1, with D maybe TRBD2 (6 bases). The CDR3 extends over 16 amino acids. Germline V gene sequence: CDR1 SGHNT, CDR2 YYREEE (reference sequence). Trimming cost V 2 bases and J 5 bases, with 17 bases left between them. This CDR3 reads CASSLRGMGGDNEQFF. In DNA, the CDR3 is TGTGCCAGCAGCTTACGCGGGATGGGGGGAGACAATGAGCAGTTCTTC.

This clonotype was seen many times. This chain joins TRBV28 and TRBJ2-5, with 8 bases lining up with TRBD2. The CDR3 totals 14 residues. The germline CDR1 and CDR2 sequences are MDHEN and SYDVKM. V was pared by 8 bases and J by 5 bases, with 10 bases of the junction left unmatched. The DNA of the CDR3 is TGTGCCAGCCTTCCCGGGGGGGAAATGGAGACCCAGTACTTC. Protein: CASLPGGEMETQYF.

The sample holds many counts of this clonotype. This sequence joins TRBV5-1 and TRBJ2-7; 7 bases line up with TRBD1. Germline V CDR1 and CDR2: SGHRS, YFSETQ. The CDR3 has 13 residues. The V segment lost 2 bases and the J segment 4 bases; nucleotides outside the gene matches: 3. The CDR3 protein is CASSFGTEYEQYF. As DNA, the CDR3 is TGCGCCAGCAGCTTCGGGACAGAGTACGAGCAGTACTTC.

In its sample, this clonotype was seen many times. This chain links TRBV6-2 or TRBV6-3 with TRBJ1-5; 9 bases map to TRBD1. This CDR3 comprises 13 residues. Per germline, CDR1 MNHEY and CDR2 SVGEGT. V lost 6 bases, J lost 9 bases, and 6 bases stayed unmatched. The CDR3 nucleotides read TGTGCCAGCAGGCTACAGGGGGCTCGGCCCCAGCATTTT. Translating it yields CASRLQGARPQHF.

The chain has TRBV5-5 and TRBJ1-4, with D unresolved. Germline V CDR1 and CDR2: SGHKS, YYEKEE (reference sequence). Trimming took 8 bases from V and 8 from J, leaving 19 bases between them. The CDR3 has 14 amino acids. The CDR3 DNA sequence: TGTGCCAGGGGCCCTGGGCTCCTCTGCGAAAAACTGTTTTTT. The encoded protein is CARGPGLLCEKLFF.

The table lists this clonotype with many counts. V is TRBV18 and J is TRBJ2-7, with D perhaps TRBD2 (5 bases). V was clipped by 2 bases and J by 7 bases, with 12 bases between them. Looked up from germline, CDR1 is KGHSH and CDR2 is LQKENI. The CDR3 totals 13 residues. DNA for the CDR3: TGTGCCAGCTCACCATCGGGGAGTGAGGAGCAGTACGTC. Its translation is CASSPSGSEEQYV.

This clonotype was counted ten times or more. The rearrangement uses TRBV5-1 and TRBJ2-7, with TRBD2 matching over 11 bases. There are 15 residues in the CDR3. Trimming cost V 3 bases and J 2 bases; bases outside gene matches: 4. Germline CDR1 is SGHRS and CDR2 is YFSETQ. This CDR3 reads CASSSGTSGAYEQYV. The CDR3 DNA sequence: TGCGCCAGCAGCTCCGGGACTAGCGGAGCCTACGAGCAGTACGTC.

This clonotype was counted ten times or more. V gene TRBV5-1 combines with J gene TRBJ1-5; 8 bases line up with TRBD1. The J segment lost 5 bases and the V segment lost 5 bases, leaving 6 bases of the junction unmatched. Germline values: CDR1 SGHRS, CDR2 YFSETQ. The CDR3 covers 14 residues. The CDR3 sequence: CASREQGGDQPQHF. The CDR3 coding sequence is TGCGCCAGCAGGGAACAGGGGGGGGATCAGCCCCAGCATTTT.

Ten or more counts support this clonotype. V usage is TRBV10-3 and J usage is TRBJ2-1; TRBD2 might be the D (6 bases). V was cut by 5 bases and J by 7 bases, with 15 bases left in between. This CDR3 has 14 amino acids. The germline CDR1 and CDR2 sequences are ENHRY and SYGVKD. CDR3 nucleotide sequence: TGTGCCATCAGTCGGGGGACCGATAAGAATGAGCAGTTCTTC. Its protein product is CAISRGTDKNEQFF.

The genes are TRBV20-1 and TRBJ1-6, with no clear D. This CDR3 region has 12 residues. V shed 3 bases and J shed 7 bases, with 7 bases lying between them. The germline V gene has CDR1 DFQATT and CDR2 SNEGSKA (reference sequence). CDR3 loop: CSASTRNSPLHF. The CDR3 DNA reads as TGCAGTGCTAGTACGCGAAATTCACCCCTCCACTTT.

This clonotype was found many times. CDR3 DNA: TGTGCCAGTAGTACGGGGACATTCATGCCCCAGCATTTT. It yields the protein CASSTGTFMPQHF. The chain carries TRBV19 and TRBJ1-5, with a weak D call TRBD1 (6 bases). The CDR3 spans 13 residues. V gave up 4 bases and J gave up 9 bases, with 13 bases separating them. Germline CDR1 is LNHDA and CDR2 is SQIVND (reference sequence).

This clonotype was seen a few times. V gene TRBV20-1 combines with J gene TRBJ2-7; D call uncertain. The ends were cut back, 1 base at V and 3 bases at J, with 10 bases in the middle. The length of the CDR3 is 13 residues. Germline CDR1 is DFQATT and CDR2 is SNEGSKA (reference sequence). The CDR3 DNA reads TGCAGTGCTAGAGTAGGGCTAGTCTACGAGCAGTACTTC. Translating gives CSARVGLVYEQYF.

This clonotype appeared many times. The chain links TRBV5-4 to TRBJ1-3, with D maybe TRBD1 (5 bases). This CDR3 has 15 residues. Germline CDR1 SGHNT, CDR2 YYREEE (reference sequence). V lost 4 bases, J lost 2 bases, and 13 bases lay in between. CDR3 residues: CASSGDLGAGNTIYF. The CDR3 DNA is TGTGCCAGCAGCGGGGACCTGGGAGCTGGAAACACCATATATTTT.

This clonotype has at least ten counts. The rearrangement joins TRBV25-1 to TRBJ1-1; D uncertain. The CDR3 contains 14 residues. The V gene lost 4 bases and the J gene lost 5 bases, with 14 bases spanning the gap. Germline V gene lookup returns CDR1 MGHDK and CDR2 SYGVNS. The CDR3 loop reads CASSAKETYTEAFF. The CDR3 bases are TGTGCCAGCAGTGCTAAGGAGACCTATACTGAAGCTTTCTTT. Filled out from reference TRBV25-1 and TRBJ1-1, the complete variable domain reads EADIYQTPRYLVIGTGKKITLECSQTMGHDKMYWYQQDPGMELHLIHYSYGVNSTEKGDLSSESTVSRIRTEHFPLTLESARPSHTSQYLCASSAKETYTEAFFGQGTRLTVV.